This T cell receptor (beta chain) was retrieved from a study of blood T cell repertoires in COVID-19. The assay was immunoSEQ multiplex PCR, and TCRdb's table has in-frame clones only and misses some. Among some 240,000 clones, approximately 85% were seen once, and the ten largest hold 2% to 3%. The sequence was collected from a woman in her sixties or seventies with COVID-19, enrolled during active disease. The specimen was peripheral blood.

As DNA, the CDR3 is TGTGCCAGCAGCTTCCCGGGGGATCCGAACACCGGGGAGCTGTTTTTT. Its translation is CASSFPGDPNTGELFF. This sequence joins TRBV5-6 and TRBJ2-2, with D maybe TRBD2 (6 bases). Germline V gene lookup returns CDR1 SGHDT and CDR2 YYEEEE. The CDR3 is 16 amino acids. Trimming stripped 2 bases from V and 0 bases from J, with 11 bases between.